This TCR beta chain was retrieved from a study of blood T cell repertoires in COVID-19. The wider study: Whether acute or convalescent, the COVID-19 samples came from the United States, Italy and Spain. PBMCs, B-cell-depleted T cells, or T cells were the source of the cDNA or gDNA that made up the material.

As processed by the authors: Estimation of nucleated cell counts relied on the amplification of reference gene primers. Libraries were prepared by immunoSEQ multiplex PCR; TCRdb keeps only in-frame clonotypes and omits some of them. V and J calls and clone size follow that table, whereas D and trimming were derived from the DNA. The data hold over 85,000 clones, with around four fifths observed a single time. The CDR3 extends over 14 amino acids. Per the germline V gene, CDR1 is MNHEY and CDR2 is SVGEGT. V dropped 5 bases and J dropped 6; count of bases not matched to a gene: 7. J is TRBJ2-3 and V is TRBV6-2 or TRBV6-3; 8 nucleotides line up with TRBD2. The receptor's source is a human donor in a cohort sampled during active COVID-19. The sequencing sample was made of peripheral blood. The CDR3 DNA reads TGTGCCAGCAGTCTTAGACTAGCGATGGATACGCAGTATTTT. This codes for CASSLRLAMDTQYF.